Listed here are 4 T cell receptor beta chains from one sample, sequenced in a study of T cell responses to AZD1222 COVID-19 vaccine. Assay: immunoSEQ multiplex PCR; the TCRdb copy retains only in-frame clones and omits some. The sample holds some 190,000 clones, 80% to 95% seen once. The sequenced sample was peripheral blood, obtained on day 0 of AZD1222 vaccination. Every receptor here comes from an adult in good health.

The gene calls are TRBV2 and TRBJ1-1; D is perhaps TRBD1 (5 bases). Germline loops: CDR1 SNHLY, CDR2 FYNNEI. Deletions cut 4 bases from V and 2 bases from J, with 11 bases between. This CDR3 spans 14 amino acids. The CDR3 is CASSVSGTNTEAFF. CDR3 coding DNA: TGTGCCAGCAGTGTCTCAGGGACCAACACTGAAGCTTTCTTT.

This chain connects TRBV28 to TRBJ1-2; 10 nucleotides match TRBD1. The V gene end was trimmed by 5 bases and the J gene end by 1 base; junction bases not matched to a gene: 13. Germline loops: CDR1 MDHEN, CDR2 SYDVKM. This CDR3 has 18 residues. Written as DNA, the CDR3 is TGTGCCAGCAGTACCCCTTCGACAGGGGGCGCGGATAACTATGGCTACACCTTC. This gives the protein CASSTPSTGGADNYGYTF.

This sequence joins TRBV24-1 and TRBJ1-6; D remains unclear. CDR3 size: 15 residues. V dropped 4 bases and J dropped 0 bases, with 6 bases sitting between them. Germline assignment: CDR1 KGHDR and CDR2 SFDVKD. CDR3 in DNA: TGTGCCACCAGTGAGGGGAGCTCCTATAATTCACCCCTCCACTTT. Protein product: CATSEGSSYNSPLHF.

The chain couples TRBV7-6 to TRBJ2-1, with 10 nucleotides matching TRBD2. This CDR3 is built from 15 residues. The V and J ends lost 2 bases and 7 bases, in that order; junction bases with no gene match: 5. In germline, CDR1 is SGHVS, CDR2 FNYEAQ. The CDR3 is CASSLSGGARNEQFF. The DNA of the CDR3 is TGTGCCAGCAGCTTAAGCGGGGGGGCGAGGAATGAGCAGTTCTTC.